Given below is one T cell receptor (beta chain) in context. A few counts support this clonotype. What this receptor recognizes is not known. The input lacks base qualities; no much larger clone sits a single base away. This sample was included in a study of CD8 T cells in ankylosing spondylitis (dated by TCRdb to 2015 to 2018). Background for the entire study: The study set out to find disease-linked TCR variants by profiling T cell receptor beta repertoires in ankylosing spondylitis patients and healthy donors. Peripheral blood samples were taken, and synovial fluid was additionally collected from ankylosing spondylitis patients. In total, the full study cohort was made up of some 110 healthy donors and approximately 24 ankylosing spondylitis patients. Overall results and qualifications from the work: The disease-linked clones were reported as significantly enriched in matched synovial fluid samples from ankylosing spondylitis patients. Some motif variants had previously been reported in the synovial fluid and blood of reactive arthritis patients, which suggests shared mechanisms of disease initiation. The disease-linked clones had a CD8+ phenotype and were found at relatively low frequencies in peripheral blood. A TCR beta motif made up of several highly homologous amino acid variants appeared to be characteristic of blood from ankylosing spondylitis patients.

Instrument on record: Illumina HiSeq 2500. Quantitative 5'-RACE with molecular barcodes was the method used to prepare the TCR beta libraries. The paper's data handling went like this. Disease-linked TCR variants were identified with a new computational method built on a probabilistic model of VDJ rearrangement. TCRdb itself trimmed the public reads at Q25 with fastp, ran MiXCR and retained productive beta chains. For every CDR3 protein sequence, its rows merge into one entry that carries the most common genes and DNA. The V and J calls follow TCRdb's processing rather than the paper's. A total of under 950,000 distinct CDR3 sequences appear in this sample, 15% to 20% of them only once. Under 20% of the sample lies in the top ten. Sequencing was performed on blood, either unsorted or a sorted T cell fraction (not recorded which). The clonotype comes from a male donor with ankylosing spondylitis.

CDR3 sequence: CAISDQSRNTEAFF. The base sequence is TGTGCCATCAGTGACCAGTCGAGGAACACTGAAGCTTTCTTT. The chain is encoded by TRBV10-3 joined to TRBJ1-1; the D gene assignment is ambiguous. Counted from cysteine to phenylalanine, this CDR3 has 14 amino acids. Only the CDR3 DNA is retained, 42 bases long and in frame from the first base. The germline ends are 9 bases apart after V is trimmed by 3 bases and J by 1 base. The germline V gene provides CDR1 ENHRY and CDR2 SYGVKD.